This TCR beta chain comes out of a study of molecular identifiers for immune sequencing clone quantification. Findings and caveats of the study: Jurkat TCR RNA spiked in from one cell reportedly remained identifiable amid about 1 million naive cells.

This clonotype was seen more than once but under ten times. Its target is not known. Methods described previously, with TCR primers listed, were used for bulk TCR libraries. TCRdb re-called the PCR reads through MiXCR, storing one row per CDR3 protein. The sample has approximately 320,000 distinct CDR3 sequences; over 20% are singletons. Germline V gene lookup returns CDR1 KGHSH and CDR2 LQKENI. The CDR3 runs 15 residues. Trimming took 0 bases from V and 4 from J, leaving 12 bases between them. The TCR comes from a human donor in good health. Some libraries in this study had Jurkat cell RNA spiked in. The source material was naive CD8+ T cells from blood, with Jurkat cell RNA spiked in. Subset specified: FACS-sorted CD8+CD4-CCR7+CD45RA+ naive T cells. This sequence joins TRBV18 and TRBJ1-1; D not certain. DNA for the CDR3: TGTGCCAGCTCACCACCGGCCGGGTGGAGCACTGAAGCTTTCTTT. Its translation is CASSPPAGWSTEAFF.